The clone carrying this T cell receptor (beta chain) was seen only once. The V gene end was trimmed by 4 bases and the J gene end by 1 base; junction bases not matched to a gene: 11. The germline V gene has CDR1 MDHEN and CDR2 SYDVKM. The CDR3 is 18 residues long. This entry belongs to a study of blood T cell repertoires in COVID-19. Study context: The samples span acute and convalescent COVID-19 from the United States, Italy and Spain.

In the original processing: Estimated nucleated cell counts came from reference gene primer amplification. Sequencing used immunoSEQ multiplex PCR; TCRdb keeps in-frame clones, though not all of them. The V and J calls and clone size come from that table; D and trimming were worked out from the DNA. Of roughly 160,000 clones listed, around 83% are singletons. The gene calls are TRBV28 and TRBJ2-2; 8 bases map to TRBD1. This TCR derives from a man aged 18 to 29 with acute or convalescent COVID-19. The sequenced material came from peripheral blood. The CDR3 region is CASSSILSGQGNTGELFF. CDR3 nucleotide sequence: TGTGCCAGCAGTTCCATACTTAGCGGACAGGGGAACACCGGGGAGCTGTTTTTT.